These T cell receptor beta chains were read from a single sample in a study of T cell repertoires in cytomegalovirus infection. One entry per CDR3 protein, called by TCRdb with MiXCR from the reads. The sample lists approximately 120,000 distinct CDR3 sequences; approximately 30% were seen once. Their antigens remain unidentified. The sample here was CD8+ T cells from cultured PBMCs, taken from culture after CMV antigen stimulation. The receptor set was obtained from a human donor in good health (CMV status not recorded). Some clones in this sample may be carry-over from other donors' samples. The CDR3 runs from the conserved cysteine through the conserved F or W. A D gene is named only where the DNA matches it firmly. Not every row has a clone size; where given, it reads once, few, many or a size class.

d_call,clone_size,v_call,j_call,cdr3_nt,cdr3_aa
NA,NA,TRBV12-3/TRBV12-4,TRBJ2-1,TGTGCCAGCAGTTTAGGACATCTGGGGATCGTCTCCTACAATGAGCAGTTCTTC,CASSLGHLGIVSYNEQFF
NA,NA,TRBV7-9,TRBJ2-6,TGTGCCAGCAGTGGAATCGTGCGGGACAGCCACTCTGGGGCCAACGTCCTGACTTTC,CASSGIVRDSHSGANVLTF
NA,few,TRBV6-1,TRBJ2-6,TGTGCCACCCACCGGGGGGCTTCTGGGGCCAACGTCCTGACTTTC,CATHRGASGANVLTF
TRBD1,many,TRBV6-5,TRBJ1-6,TGTGCCAGCAGAATTGGGGACAGGGACAATTCACCCCTCCACTTT,CASRIGDRDNSPLHF
TRBD1,NA,TRBV7-9,TRBJ1-1,TGTGCCAGCAGCTTCCGGGACAGGGTGTACACTGAAGCTTTCTTT,CASSFRDRVYTEAFF
TRBD1,NA,TRBV27,TRBJ1-5,TGTGCCAGCAGTGAGGGGACAGTCAATCAGCCCCAGCATTTT,CASSEGTVNQPQHF
NA,few,TRBV28,TRBJ1-4,TGTGCCAGCAGTTCATACAGGGAGTTCAATGAAAAACTGTTTTTT,CASSSYREFNEKLFF
NA,NA,TRBV27,TRBJ2-7,TGTGCCAGCAGTTCCCAACAGGGCCCCCCCTACGAGCAGTACTTC,CASSSQQGPPYEQYF
TRBD1,NA,TRBV20-1,TRBJ1-1,TGCAGTGCTAGATCTCATAGGCGGACAGGGGGTATGAACACTGAAGCTTTCTTT,CSARSHRRTGGMNTEAFF
NA,few,TRBV14,TRBJ2-7,TGTGCCAGCAGCCAAGATCAGACAGGTTCCCCCTACGAGCAGTACTTC,CASSQDQTGSPYEQYF
NA,NA,TRBV2,TRBJ1-1,TGTGCCAGCAGTGATGAACAGAACACTGAAGCTTTCTTT,CASSDEQNTEAFF
NA,NA,TRBV7-9,TRBJ1-3,TGTGCCAGCAGCCTAGGAGGAGTGTCTGGAAACACCATATATTTT,CASSLGGVSGNTIYF
NA,many,TRBV7-2,TRBJ2-7,TGTGCCAGCAGCCCGAGGTTTGTAGTGGAGAGCTCCTACGAGCAGTACTTC,CASSPRFVVESSYEQYF
NA,many,TRBV7-2,TRBJ1-2,TGTGCCAGCAGCTTAGCGTACCCCCAGTCCAACTATGGCTACACCTTC,CASSLAYPQSNYGYTF
TRBD2,many,TRBV7-2,TRBJ2-3,TGTGCCAGCAGCTGGGTGGCGGGGGGGAGCACAGATACGCAGTATTTT,CASSWVAGGSTDTQYF
NA,few,TRBV12-3/TRBV12-4,TRBJ1-2,TGTGCCAGCAGTTTCACCGGTGACGCTACCTTGGGGGGCTACACCTTC,CASSFTGDATLGGYTF
NA,NA,TRBV7-6,TRBJ1-1,TGTGCCAGCAGCTTTCGACCTGGTGGCACTGAAGCTTTCTTT,CASSFRPGGTEAFF
NA,few,TRBV12-3/TRBV12-4,TRBJ1-1,TGTGCCAGCAGTTTAGGGATTGGTACTGAAGCTTTCTTT,CASSLGIGTEAFF
NA,NA,TRBV6-6,TRBJ2-7,TGTGCCAGCAGTTACTCGGACAGTGGACACTACGAGCAGTACTTC,CASSYSDSGHYEQYF
TRBD1,few,TRBV6-5,TRBJ2-3,TGTGCCAGCAGTAACATGGCTCCGGGACAGGGGGCGAAAGATACGCAGTATTTT,CASSNMAPGQGAKDTQYF
NA,NA,TRBV4-1,TRBJ2-1,TGCGCCAGCAGCCAGCTCGGGACTTCACACAATGAGCAGTTCTTC,CASSQLGTSHNEQFF
TRBD1,NA,TRBV14,TRBJ1-1,TGTGCCAGCAGCCAAGTGGGACAGATGAGGCACTTT,CASSQVGQMRHF
TRBD1,NA,TRBV5-4,TRBJ2-3,TGTGCCAGCAGCTTACAGGGGGCTCGGAGCACAGATACGCAGTATTTT,CASSLQGARSTDTQYF
NA,many,TRBV4-3,TRBJ1-6,TGCGCCAGCAGCCTAATGGACAGCGGGGCTTCACCCCTCCACTTT,CASSLMDSGASPLHF
NA,once,TRBV6-6,TRBJ1-5,TGTGCCAGCCGTATTGACAATCAGCCCCAGCATTTT,CASRIDNQPQHF
TRBD1,many,TRBV29-1,TRBJ2-1,TGCAGCGTCCTCGGACAGGGGGTCTCTAATGAGCAGTTCTTC,CSVLGQGVSNEQFF
NA,many,TRBV27,TRBJ1-2,TGTGCCAGCAGTTTGTCAACGGGGGGCATCTATGGCTACACCTTC,CASSLSTGGIYGYTF
TRBD1,many,TRBV7-9,TRBJ2-4,TGTGCCAGCAGCTACACCGGGACAGCGATAGCCAAAAACATTCAGTACTTC,CASSYTGTAIAKNIQYF
TRBD2,few,TRBV20-1,TRBJ2-3,TGCAGTGCCCGGGGGCTAGCGGGGCGCACAGATACGCAGTATTTT,CSARGLAGRTDTQYF
NA,many,TRBV11-2,TRBJ2-5,TGTGCCAGCAGCTTTGAACTACTGGAGACCCAGTACTTC,CASSFELLETQYF
NA,NA,TRBV29-1,TRBJ1-1,TGCAGCGTTGAACGGAGCAGAGCTTTCTTT,CSVERSRAFF
NA,many,TRBV7-9,TRBJ1-1,TGTGCCAGCAGCTTAACGCAGACAGGATTGAACACTGAAGCTTTCTTT,CASSLTQTGLNTEAFF
NA,NA,TRBV18,TRBJ1-2,TGTGCCAGCTCACCACCGTCAGGACCCGGCCCCATAAACTATGGCTACACCTTC,CASSPPSGPGPINYGYTF
NA,few,TRBV7-6,TRBJ1-1,TGTGCCAGCAGCTTAGCGGGAGGGGTCGCCAGTGAAGCTTTCTTT,CASSLAGGVASEAFF
NA,NA,TRBV28,TRBJ2-7,TGTGCCAGCAGAGAACCGCAGGGAACCTACGAGCAGTACTTC,CASREPQGTYEQYF
TRBD1,few,TRBV11-2,TRBJ2-7,TGTGCCAGCAGCTCACAGGGGGCGTCCTACGAGCAGTACTTC,CASSSQGASYEQYF
NA,NA,TRBV6-1,TRBJ2-5,TGTGCCAGCAGTGAAGCAGGGGTCATCTCTAGGGAGACCCAGTACTTC,CASSEAGVISRETQYF
NA,many,TRBV11-3,TRBJ1-5,TGTGCCAGCAGCTTATGGATGACCCAGCATTTT,CASSLWMTQHF
NA,few,TRBV7-8,TRBJ2-4,TGTGCCAGCAGCTTGTGGCGGGGGCCTGGAAACATTCAGTACTTC,CASSLWRGPGNIQYF
NA,many,TRBV2,TRBJ1-1,TGTGCCAGCCCCAAGGACCTCACGACCGCTTACAGTTCCTTAGCTTTCTTT,CASPKDLTTAYSSLAFF
NA,NA,TRBV6-1,TRBJ1-2,TGTGCCAGCACTAGCCTTCGCACCAACTATGGCTACACCTTC,CASTSLRTNYGYTF
NA,NA,TRBV12-3/TRBV12-4,TRBJ2-6,TGTGCCAGCAGTGATTACAGGGTTGCTGGGGCCAACGTCCTGACTTTC,CASSDYRVAGANVLTF
NA,few,TRBV15,TRBJ2-3,TGTGCCACCAGCAGAGATGTGGGGGTCAACACAGATACGCAGTATTTT,CATSRDVGVNTDTQYF
NA,few,TRBV12-3/TRBV12-4,TRBJ1-5,TGTGCCAGCACCGAATACTTGTCGGACACAAATCAGCCCCAGCATTTT,CASTEYLSDTNQPQHF
NA,few,TRBV4-2,TRBJ2-1,TGTGCCAGCAGCCACAGGGTTGGGGTTGGCAATGAGCAGTTCTTC,CASSHRVGVGNEQFF